These 21 T cell receptor beta chains originate from one sample sequenced in a study of shared clonotypes between healthy human individuals. Data came from immunoSEQ multiplex PCR; TCRdb stores just in-frame clones and leaves some out. The sample yields around 990,000 clones, approximately 75% seen once. The sample was memory CD4+ T cells from PBMCs. Noted subset: CD45RA-negative fraction. These receptors were taken from a young man in good health. Some clones in this sample may be carry-over from other donors' samples.

The rearrangement links TRBV7-8 to TRBJ1-5; D is perhaps TRBD1 (6 bases). The V end was cut by 5 bases, the J end by 3 bases, with 14 bases between. Germline V gives CDR1 SGHVS, CDR2 FQNEAQ. CDR3 length: 15 amino acids. CDR3 amino acids: CASSRNGQTNQPQHF. CDR3 nucleotides: TGTGCCAGCAGCCGAAACGGACAGACCAATCAGCCCCAGCATTTT. Using reference TRBV7-8 and TRBJ1-5 for the parts outside the CDR3, the full variable domain is GAGVSQSPRYKVAKRGQDVALRCDPISGHVSLFWYQQALGQGPEFLTYFQNEAQLDKSGLPSDRFFAERPEGSVSTLKIQRTQQEDSAVYLCASSRNGQTNQPQHFGDGTRLSIL.

This chain uses TRBV27 with TRBJ2-7, with a tentative D call TRBD1 (6 bases). The germline V gene encodes CDR1 MNHEY and CDR2 SMNVEV (reference sequence). CDR3 length: 14 residues. Between the trimmed V and J ends, which lost 6 bases and 3 bases, there was a span of 15 bases. The CDR3 region is CASSPGQPIYEQYF. In DNA form, the CDR3 reads TGTGCCAGCAGCCCCGGACAGCCAATCTACGAGCAGTACTTC.

The chain links TRBV7-3 to TRBJ2-3; 10 bases align to TRBD2. Germline CDR1 SGHTA, CDR2 FQGTGA. The CDR3 contains 15 residues. J lost 2 bases, V lost 4 bases, and 3 bases had no gene match. CDR3 bases: TGTGCCAGCAGCTCTCTAGCGGGAGACACAGATACGCAGTATTTT. Its protein is CASSSLAGDTDTQYF.

Concerning this clone: This sample also contains other DNA sequences that code for the same CDR3. The rearrangement uses TRBV5-1 and TRBJ2-3; 14 nucleotides line up with TRBD2. CDR3 length: 17 residues. In germline, CDR1 is SGHRS, CDR2 YFSETQ. The trim removed 0 bases at V and 4 bases at J, leaving 4 bases unmatched. CDR3 residues: CASSLGLAGGPSDTQYF. The CDR3, as DNA: TGCGCCAGCAGCTTGGGACTAGCGGGAGGGCCATCAGATACGCAGTATTTT.

V is TRBV7-2 and J is TRBJ2-3; a possible D gene is TRBD1 (8 bases). The CDR3 consists of 18 residues. Deletions cut 1 base from V and 1 base from J, with 18 bases between. The germline CDR1 and CDR2 sequences are SGHTA and FQGNSA. CDR3 protein: CASSLVLQGGAGTDTQYF. CDR3 nucleotide sequence: TGTGCCAGCAGCTTAGTTTTACAGGGGGGGGCCGGCACAGATACGCAGTATTTT.

The rearrangement uses TRBV7-8 and TRBJ2-5; D may be TRBD2 (5 bases). Trimming stripped 2 bases from V and 4 bases from J, with 8 bases between. The CDR3 covers 13 residues. From germline, CDR1 is SGHVS and CDR2 FQNEAQ. CDR3 region: CASSLTAGETQYF. The CDR3 nucleotides are TGTGCCAGCAGCTTAACGGCGGGAGAGACCCAGTACTTC.

This sequence joins TRBV5-5 and TRBJ1-1; perhaps TRBD1 as D (6 bases). V lost 1 base and J lost 4, with 14 bases in between. The germline V gene has CDR1 SGHKS and CDR2 YYEKEE (reference sequence). The CDR3 is made up of 15 amino acids. DNA of the CDR3: TGTGCCAGCAGCTTGTGGGCAGGGGTAAGCACTGAAGCTTTCTTT. This translates into CASSLWAGVSTEAFF.

Regarding this clone: Other DNA sequences in this specimen translate into the identical CDR3. V and J are TRBV6-5 and TRBJ2-1; 7 nucleotides agree with TRBD2. The J segment lost 0 bases and the V segment lost 0 bases, leaving 2 bases of the junction unmatched. Germline V gene lookup returns CDR1 MNHEY and CDR2 SVGAGI. This CDR3 contains 16 residues. CDR3 region: CASSYSSSGSYNEQFF. CDR3 nucleotide sequence: TGTGCCAGCAGTTACTCGTCTAGCGGCTCCTACAATGAGCAGTTCTTC.

The chain has TRBV29-1 and TRBJ2-3, with 7 positions matching TRBD1. V lost 4 bases to trimming and J lost 2 bases; unmatched junction nucleotides: 3. Per germline, CDR1 SQVTM and CDR2 ANQGSEA. The CDR3 loop spans 13 amino acids. The CDR3 DNA is TGCAGCGTTGGAGGGACAGTCACAGATACGCAGTATTTT. Protein sequence: CSVGGTVTDTQYF.

For this clone: A much larger clone lies one base from this, so it may be a read error. Other nucleotide sequences from this sample produce the same CDR3. The chain carries TRBV2 and TRBJ2-1; D is unclear. Trimming removed 6 bases at V and 4 bases at J, with 4 bases between. CDR1 and CDR2 from the germline V gene are SNHLY and FYNNEI. This CDR3 has 11 amino acids. The CDR3 nucleotides read TGTGCCAGCAGGGAATACAATGAGCAGTTCTTC. This sequence encodes CASREYNEQFF.

The chain links TRBV5-1 to TRBJ1-1; no definite D call. The CDR3 covers 14 residues. V lost 4 bases, J lost 1 base, and 11 bases lay in between. Germline V gene sequence: CDR1 SGHRS, CDR2 YFSETQ. The CDR3 DNA follows: TGCGCCAGCAGCCCCACTAGACCGAACACTGAAGCTTTCTTT. Translating it yields CASSPTRPNTEAFF.

This CDR3 reads CSVVSLFGNEQFF. CDR3 coding DNA: TGCAGCGTTGTTAGCCTTTTTGGCAATGAGCAGTTCTTC. The gene calls are TRBV29-1 and TRBJ2-1, with D uncertain. Germline V gene sequence: CDR1 SQVTM, CDR2 ANQGSEA. The germline V and J ends were trimmed by 4 bases and 6 bases, with 13 bases remaining between them. The CDR3 is 13 amino acids.

In DNA form, the CDR3 reads TGTGCAAGCCGGGCCTCCTACAATGAGCAGTTCTTC. As protein: CASRASYNEQFF. This chain uses TRBV4-2 with TRBJ2-1, with D unclear. CDR1 is LGHNA and CDR2 is YNFKEQ in the germline V gene. This CDR3 is 12 amino acids long.

The CDR3 is CASSSQGGRYEQYF. The CDR3 DNA reads as TGTGCCAGCAGCTCACAGGGGGGCCGGTACGAGCAGTACTTC. The V and J genes are TRBV13 and TRBJ2-7; the match to TRBD1 covers 8 bases. J lost 4 bases, V lost 4 bases, and 6 bases had no gene match. Per the germline V gene, CDR1 is PRHDT and CDR2 is FYEKMQ (reference sequence). The CDR3 loop spans 14 amino acids.

The rearrangement uses TRBV7-2 and TRBJ2-4; D gene ambiguous. This CDR3 contains 13 residues. Germline CDR1 is SGHTA and CDR2 is FQGNSA. V lost 2 bases and J 1 base, leaving 3 bases between the germline ends. The CDR3 sequence: CASSLRAKNIQYF. CDR3 in DNA: TGTGCCAGCAGCTTACGGGCCAAAAACATTCAGTACTTC.

This chain connects TRBV21-1 to TRBJ1-1; whether TRBD1, the table's D call, matches the DNA was not checked. TRBV21-1 corresponds to a pseudogene. CDR3 length: 12 amino acids. The CDR3 reads CASSKRGSEAFF. For the CDR3, the DNA is TGTGCCAGCAGCAAAAGGGGTAGCGAAGCTTTCTTT.

The CDR3 loop reads CASSFTAQFGQFF. The CDR3 nucleotides are TGTGCCAGCAGTTTCACAGCCCAATTTGGCCAGTTCTTC. V is TRBV28 and J is TRBJ2-1; no firm D call. Trimming stripped 3 bases from V and 13 bases from J, with 16 bases between. The germline V gene encodes CDR1 MDHEN and CDR2 SYDVKM. This CDR3 is built from 13 residues.

The genes are TRBV7-2 and TRBJ1-3; D is unresolved. This CDR3 has 16 residues. The germline V gene encodes CDR1 SGHTA and CDR2 FQGNSA. V dropped 5 bases and J dropped 4 bases, with 18 bases sitting between them. The CDR3 reads CASSRRWAHPGNTIYF. The CDR3 DNA follows: TGTGCCAGCAGCCGACGATGGGCCCACCCGGGAAACACCATATATTTT. The full variable domain, with the rest looked up from reference TRBV7-2 and TRBJ1-3, is GAGVSQSPSNKVTEKGKDVELRCDPISGHTALYWYRQSLGQGLEFLIYFQGNSAPDKSGLPSDRFSAERTGGSVSTLTIQRTQQEDSAVYLCASSRRWAHPGNTIYFGEGSWLTVV.

The chain couples TRBV6-1 to TRBJ2-3; TRBD1 might be the D (7 bases). Germline values: CDR1 MNHNS, CDR2 SASEGT. The V end lost 6 bases, the J end lost 0 bases, and 13 bases lay between the germline ends. This CDR3 region has 15 residues. This CDR3 is CASSLTGRSTDTQYF. CDR3 DNA: TGTGCCAGCAGCTTGACAGGGAGGAGCACAGATACGCAGTATTTT.

The rearrangement joins TRBV28 to TRBJ1-1, with D possibly being TRBD1 (6 bases). Germline V CDR1 and CDR2: MDHEN, SYDVKM. V lost 5 bases, J lost 4 bases, and 14 bases lay in between. The length of the CDR3 is 14 residues. In DNA form, the CDR3 reads TGTGCCAGCAGTCCCCGGACAGCACCCACTGAAGCTTTCTTT. Protein sequence: CASSPRTAPTEAFF.

The V gene is TRBV30, the J gene TRBJ2-7; weak D call: TRBD2 (6 bases). The CDR3 is 13 residues long. Germline loops: CDR1 GTSNPN, CDR2 SVGIG (reference sequence). Trimming pared 3 bases from V and 3 bases from J, leaving 12 bases between. CDR3 in DNA: TGTGCCTGGAGGGGGGGAGCCGGCTACGAGCAGTACTTC. Protein: CAWRGGAGYEQYF.